The entry below gives a single T cell receptor beta chain sequence along with its context. Its antigen is as yet unknown. Sequencing used immunoSEQ multiplex PCR; TCRdb keeps in-frame clones, though not all of them. The data show tens of thousands of clones, with nearly 90% seen just once and roughly 1.3% held by the top ten. Germline CDR1 is LNHDA and CDR2 is SQIVND (reference sequence). The CDR3 is made up of 18 amino acids. V trimming: 5 bases; J trimming: 0 bases; junction bases outside the gene matches: 10. This record belongs to a study of OX40 agonist ivuxolimab in advanced cancers. Study information: Patients received ivuxolimab, an agonistic anti-OX40 (CD134) antibody. Patients were infused with ivuxolimab every 2 weeks at 0.01 to 10 mg/kg. Partial responses, seen in three patients, involved one hepatocellular carcinoma and two cutaneous melanomas. General study points: Also showing low normalized T-cell clonal expansion were some of the nonresponders.

This specimen was CD4+ or CD8+ T cells sorted from blood, taken in a trial of the OX40 agonist ivuxolimab. This sequence was found in an adult with an advanced solid tumor such as melanoma, head and neck, liver or kidney cancer. V gene TRBV19 combines with J gene TRBJ2-3; 11 positions match TRBD2. CDR3 sequence: CASSSLTGTSGSTDTQYF. The CDR3 nucleotides read TGTGCCAGTAGTTCCCTAACCGGGACTAGCGGTAGCACAGATACGCAGTATTTT.